This TCR beta chain was obtained from a study of blood T cell repertoires in COVID-19. Turning to the study itself: Sample material is recorded as cDNA or gDNA derived from T cells, B-cell-depleted T cells, or PBMCs.

Generated by immunoSEQ multiplex PCR, the TCRdb table keeps only in-frame clones and is missing some. The table lists about 86,000 clones, about nine tenths of them singletons. Germline V gene sequence: CDR1 MDHEN, CDR2 SYDVKM. The CDR3 is made up of 15 amino acids. The V and J ends lost 7 bases and 4 bases, in that order; junction bases with no gene match: 8. Source material: peripheral blood. The sequence was collected from a human donor in a cohort sampled during active COVID-19. J is TRBJ1-2 and V is TRBV28, with 11 bases identical to TRBD1. The CDR3 DNA follows: TGTGCCAGCACTTCCCGGACAGGGGGCGGCTATGGCTACACCTTC. It codes for CASTSRTGGGYGYTF.